The 27 T cell receptor beta chains reported below all come from one sample, sequenced in a study of OX40 agonist ivuxolimab in advanced cancers. TCRdb's table, derived via immunoSEQ multiplex PCR, lists solely in-frame clones and lacks some. The profile shows about 59,000 clones, 85% of them singletons. The sample consisted of CD4+ or CD8+ T cells sorted from blood, taken in a trial of the OX40 agonist ivuxolimab. The receptors come from an adult with an advanced solid tumor such as melanoma, head and neck, liver or kidney cancer.

V is TRBV19 and J is TRBJ1-1; no clear D. V was trimmed by 3 bases and J by 10 bases, leaving 15 bases between them. Germline V gene sequence: CDR1 LNHDA, CDR2 SQIVND (reference sequence). The CDR3 spans 13 residues. This CDR3 is CASSMRPFEGAFF. DNA of the CDR3: TGTGCCAGTAGTATGCGTCCTTTCGAAGGAGCTTTCTTT.

This clone has more than one count but fewer than ten. The V and J genes are TRBV9 and TRBJ1-6; weak D call: TRBD1 (5 bases). The germline CDR1 and CDR2 sequences are SGDLS and YYNGEE. CDR3 length: 16 residues. The V end lost 4 bases, the J end lost 6 bases, and 17 bases lay between the germline ends. The DNA of the CDR3 is TGTGCCAGCAGCCTTACAGGAGACTCGACTAATTCACCCCTCCACTTT. This encodes CASSLTGDSTNSPLHF.

The chain employs TRBV6-6 and TRBJ2-1; D call uncertain. Germline V CDR1 and CDR2: MNHNY, SVGAGI (reference sequence). CDR3 size: 14 residues. Trimming removed 2 bases at V and 2 bases at J, with 7 bases between. DNA of the CDR3: TGTGCCAGCAGTTACGGGCCGACCTACAATGAGCAGTTCTTC. Amino acids: CASSYGPTYNEQFF.

The chain has TRBV5-1 and TRBJ1-4; D uncertain. The CDR3 consists of 14 residues. The germline V gene has CDR1 SGHRS and CDR2 YFSETQ. The germline V and J ends were trimmed by 5 bases and 0 bases, with 8 bases remaining between them. The CDR3 loop is CASRKDSTNEKLFF. CDR3 nucleotides: TGCGCCAGCAGAAAGGATTCAACTAATGAAAAACTGTTTTTT.

The sample holds one count of this clone. The CDR3 is CAITGGSYEQYF. In DNA, the CDR3 is TGTGCCATCACCGGGGGATCCTACGAGCAGTACTTC. V is TRBV6-1 and J is TRBJ2-7, with a tentative D call TRBD2 (6 bases). Trimming shortened V by 10 bases and J by 1 base, and 11 bases separated the two germline ends. CDR1 and CDR2 from the germline V gene are MNHNS and SASEGT. The CDR3 length is 12 residues.

The gene calls are TRBV2 and TRBJ1-5, with 11 bases matching TRBD1. The CDR3 extends over 14 amino acids. Germline-derived CDR1 and CDR2 are SNHLY and FYNNEI. V gave up 6 bases and J gave up 10 bases; unmatched junction bases: 8. This CDR3 reads CASSEGQGVGPQHF. In DNA form, the CDR3 reads TGTGCCAGCAGCGAGGGACAGGGGGTTGGTCCCCAGCATTTT.

This clone has a handful of counts. The rearrangement joins TRBV7-2 to TRBJ1-6; maybe TRBD1 (6 bases). This CDR3 comprises 15 residues. Germline V gives CDR1 SGHTA, CDR2 FQGNSA. V was trimmed by 1 base and J by 4 bases, leaving 8 bases between them. CDR3 coding DNA: TGTGCCAGCAGCTTAGACAGGGAGTATAATTCACCCCTCCACTTT. It codes for CASSLDREYNSPLHF.

This clone has just one count. The V and J genes are TRBV11-3 and TRBJ2-1; 9 positions match TRBD2. CDR1 and CDR2 (germline): SGHNT, YENEEA. V gave up 1 base and J gave up 5 bases; unmatched junction bases: 3. CDR3 size: 15 residues. The CDR3 DNA is TGTGCCAGCAGCTTAGCGTCTAGCGGGAACAATGAGCAGTTCTTC. It yields the protein CASSLASSGNNEQFF. Looking up the rest from reference TRBV11-3 and TRBJ2-1 gives the full variable domain: EAGVVQSPRYKIIEKKQPVAFWCNPISGHNTLYWYLQNLGQGPELLIRYENEEAVDDSQLPKDRFSAERLKGVDSTLKIQPAELGDSAVYLCASSLASSGNNEQFFGPGTRLTVL.

The rearrangement uses TRBV5-1 and TRBJ2-1; TRBD2 aligns across 7 bases. V was clipped by 0 bases and J by 0 bases; unmatched bases: 6. CDR3 size: 17 residues. The germline V gene has CDR1 SGHRS and CDR2 YFSETQ. The CDR3 reads CASSLASGASSYNEQFF. For the CDR3, the DNA is TGCGCCAGCAGCTTGGCCAGCGGGGCGAGCTCCTACAATGAGCAGTTCTTC.

This clone was detected a few times. This sequence joins TRBV10-3 and TRBJ1-3; TRBD1 matches at 8 bases. The germline V gene has CDR1 ENHRY and CDR2 SYGVKD. The CDR3 has 14 amino acids. With V trimmed by 2 bases and J by 6 bases, 3 bases remained unmatched. The CDR3 loop is CAISEPRGPNTIYF. The CDR3 coding sequence is TGTGCCATCAGTGAGCCCAGGGGGCCAAACACCATATATTTT.

The chain links TRBV7-8 to TRBJ1-1, with a tentative D call TRBD1 (5 bases). The CDR3 length is 14 residues. CDR1 and CDR2 (germline): SGHVS, FQNEAQ. V shed 3 bases and J shed 7 bases, with 15 bases lying between them. This chain's CDR3 is CASSFRDSALEAFF. DNA for the CDR3: TGTGCCAGCAGCTTCCGGGACTCCGCCCTTGAAGCTTTCTTT. The full variable domain, completed using reference TRBV7-8 and TRBJ1-1, is GAGVSQSPRYKVAKRGQDVALRCDPISGHVSLFWYQQALGQGPEFLTYFQNEAQLDKSGLPSDRFFAERPEGSVSTLKIQRTQQEDSAVYLCASSFRDSALEAFFGQGTRLTVV.

The genes are TRBV2 and TRBJ2-5; no reliable D call. Germline assignment: CDR1 SNHLY and CDR2 FYNNEI. Trimming removed 9 bases from V and 1 base from J, with 12 bases in between. This CDR3 is built from 13 residues. CDR3 protein: CASSFGVQETQYF. The CDR3 DNA is TGTGCCAGTAGTTTTGGAGTCCAAGAGACCCAGTACTTC.

The chain links TRBV5-1 to TRBJ2-3; D is perhaps TRBD1 (5 bases). Trimming cost V 5 bases and J 5 bases, with 12 bases left between them. Germline CDR1 SGHRS, CDR2 YFSETQ. The CDR3 length is 13 residues. CDR3 coding DNA: TGCGCCAGCAGATCCTCCAGGGAAGATACGCAGTATTTT. It is translated as CASRSSREDTQYF.

The chain is built from TRBV30 and TRBJ2-6; 7 bases line up with TRBD2. CDR1 GTSNPN and CDR2 SVGIG come from the germline V gene (reference sequence). V trimming: 3 bases; J trimming: 1 base; junction bases outside the gene matches: 12. The CDR3 totals 18 residues. The CDR3 is CAWSPTGTIRSGANVLTF. The CDR3 DNA sequence: TGTGCCTGGAGCCCTACCGGGACTATCCGGTCTGGGGCCAACGTCCTGACTTTC.

This clone was recorded once. V usage is TRBV10-3 and J usage is TRBJ2-3, with 9 bases that match TRBD2. After removal of 0 bases from V and 6 bases from J, the junction contained 7 bases not matched to a gene. Germline V CDR1 and CDR2: ENHRY, SYGVKD. This CDR3 spans 16 amino acids. The CDR3 nucleotides are TGTGCCATCAGTGAGTCGTCTAGCGGGGCCTTGGATACGCAGTATTTT. This sequence encodes CAISESSSGALDTQYF.

The chain recombines TRBV6-1 with TRBJ2-5; perhaps TRBD2 as D (5 bases). Germline V lookup: CDR1 MNHNS, CDR2 SASEGT. Trimming cost V 7 bases and J 1 base, with 7 bases left between them. The CDR3 sequence is 12 residues long. The CDR3 DNA is TGTGCCAGCACCCGGGGCCAAGAGACCCAGTACTTC. Amino acid sequence: CASTRGQETQYF.

The J gene is TRBJ1-2, the V gene TRBV11-2; a possible D gene is TRBD1 (5 bases). The CDR3 runs to 14 residues. CDR1 and CDR2 from the germline V gene are SGHAT and FQNNGV. The germline V and J ends were trimmed by 0 bases and 4 bases, with 9 bases remaining between them. CDR3: CASSLDQGVYGYTF. The CDR3 nucleotides are TGTGCCAGCAGCTTAGATCAGGGCGTCTATGGCTACACCTTC. The full variable domain, rest sourced from reference TRBV11-2 and TRBJ1-2, is EAGVAQSPRYKIIEKRQSVAFWCNPISGHATLYWYQQILGQGPKLLIQFQNNGVVDDSQLPKDRFSAERLKGVDSTLKIQPAKLEDSAVYLCASSLDQGVYGYTFGSGTRLTVV.

The chain is built from TRBV11-2 and TRBJ2-1; perhaps D is TRBD1 or TRBD2 (5 bases each). The germline V gene has CDR1 SGHAT and CDR2 FQNNGV. This CDR3 contains 15 residues. V lost 3 bases, J lost 0 bases, and 9 bases lay in between. In DNA form, the CDR3 reads TGTGCCAGCAGCTTTATGAGGGGCTCCTACAATGAGCAGTTCTTC. Translating gives CASSFMRGSYNEQFF.

The rearrangement joins TRBV10-2 to TRBJ2-5; 10 nucleotides agree with TRBD2. This CDR3 region has 18 residues. The J segment lost 3 bases and the V segment lost 2 bases, leaving 12 bases of the junction unmatched. The germline V gene encodes CDR1 WSHSY and CDR2 SAAADI. The CDR3 DNA is TGCGCCAGCAGTGAGCTGAGTCGGTCTAGCGGGAGTAAAGAGACCCAGTACTTC. Translating gives CASSELSRSSGSKETQYF.

V is TRBV19 and J is TRBJ1-2; D is ambiguous. Germline values: CDR1 LNHDA, CDR2 SQIVND (reference sequence). The CDR3 length is 10 residues. CDR3 residues: CAKVLHGYTF. The DNA of the CDR3 is TGTGCAAAGGTGTTACATGGCTACACCTTC.

The V gene is TRBV11-2, the J gene TRBJ2-2; 15 bases map to TRBD2. The CDR3 sequence is 17 residues long. Per the germline V gene, CDR1 is SGHAT and CDR2 is FQNNGV. V dropped 5 bases and J dropped 6; count of bases not matched to a gene: 7. The CDR3 protein is CASSGPGLAGGAGELFF. The CDR3 DNA reads as TGTGCCAGCAGCGGGCCGGGACTAGCGGGAGGAGCCGGGGAGCTGTTTTTT.

The CDR3 DNA reads as TGTGCCAGCAGCGGAACAGGGAGTACTGGAAACACCATATATTTT. It encodes CASSGTGSTGNTIYF. This chain links TRBV9 with TRBJ1-3, with D possibly matching TRBD1 (6 bases). V was trimmed by 3 bases and J by 2 bases, leaving 12 bases between them. Per germline, CDR1 SGDLS and CDR2 YYNGEE. The CDR3 runs to 15 residues.

The J gene is TRBJ2-1, the V gene TRBV4-1; TRBD2 matches at 9 bases. In germline, CDR1 is MGHRA, CDR2 YSYEKL. The CDR3 runs 16 residues. V was clipped by 2 bases and J by 3 bases; unmatched bases: 5. The CDR3 region has the DNA TGCGCCAGCAGCCAAAGCGCGGGAGGGCACTACAATGAGCAGTTCTTC. This codes for CASSQSAGGHYNEQFF.

This clone has a handful of counts. The chain joins TRBV6-5 to TRBJ2-2, with D perhaps matching TRBD2 (5 bases). Germline V gene sequence: CDR1 MNHEY, CDR2 SVGAGI. The CDR3 covers 14 residues. V lost 5 bases to trimming and J lost 2 bases, with 9 bases between them. The CDR3 sequence: CASSLGVNTGELFF. DNA for the CDR3: TGTGCCAGCAGTCTCGGGGTCAACACCGGGGAGCTGTTTTTT.

This chain connects TRBV14 to TRBJ1-1; the match to TRBD1 covers 8 bases. The CDR3 has 14 residues. V shed 4 bases and J 4 bases; nucleotides not matched to a gene: 5. Germline CDR1 and CDR2: SGHDN and FVKESK. The CDR3 loop is CASSRNRGGTEAFF. Written as DNA, the CDR3 is TGTGCCAGCAGCCGGAACAGGGGGGGCACTGAAGCTTTCTTT.

This rearrangement joins TRBV11-2 to TRBJ2-5; D is unclear. Per germline, CDR1 SGHAT and CDR2 FQNNGV. The V gene lost 1 base and the J gene lost 4 bases, with 1 base spanning the gap. CDR3 size: 11 residues. The CDR3 DNA reads TGTGCCAGCAGCTTAGCAGAGACCCAGTACTTC. Protein sequence: CASSLAETQYF.

CDR3 nucleotides: TGTGCCAGCAGCTTCGGCGGGGGGGCACTCGGGGATACGCAGTATTTT. Its translation: CASSFGGGALGDTQYF. V usage is TRBV7-8 and J usage is TRBJ2-3; 9 nucleotides agree with TRBD2. V trimming: 3 bases; J trimming: 6 bases; junction bases outside the gene matches: 10. Germline CDR1 and CDR2: SGHVS and FQNEAQ. This CDR3 region has 16 residues.